A single sample is the source of the 13 T cell receptor beta chains below, sequenced in a study of cytomegalovirus exposure and HLA in healthy donors. Measured with immunoSEQ multiplex PCR; TCRdb has only the in-frame clones, and not every one. The sample consists of roughly 75,000 clones, over 85% of them appearing once. The sample was PBMCs. The receptors originated from a man between 18 and 29 years old in good health and CMV-seropositive.

The rearrangement uses TRBV6-1 and TRBJ2-7, with a tentative D call TRBD1 (6 bases). The CDR3 covers 15 residues. Trimming took off 2 bases at V and 2 bases at J, with 13 bases between the two ends. CDR1 and CDR2 from the germline V gene are MNHNS and SASEGT. This CDR3 reads CASSEFRGPPYEQYF. The DNA of the CDR3 is TGTGCCAGCAGTGAATTCAGGGGTCCACCCTACGAGCAGTACTTC.

The V and J genes are TRBV7-8 and TRBJ2-7; tentative D call: TRBD2 (6 bases). CDR1 is SGHVS and CDR2 is FQNEAQ in the germline V gene. The CDR3 has 13 amino acids. V was cut by 8 bases and J by 0 bases, with 11 bases left in between. The CDR3 loop reads CASCSTSSYEQYF. CDR3 coding DNA: TGTGCCAGCTGTTCGACTAGCTCCTACGAGCAGTACTTC.

The genes are TRBV5-8 and TRBJ1-2; D possibly corresponds to TRBD1 (6 bases). Germline-derived CDR1 and CDR2 are SGHTS and YDEGEE. The CDR3 loop spans 12 amino acids. V was pared by 7 bases and J by 4 bases, with 11 bases between. The CDR3 sequence: CASLQGIYGYTF. CDR3 nucleotides: TGTGCCAGCCTGCAGGGGATCTATGGCTACACCTTC.

This chain links TRBV6-4 with TRBJ2-3, with D perhaps matching TRBD2 (7 bases). CDR1 MRHNA and CDR2 SNTAGT come from the germline V gene. This CDR3 has 14 amino acids. The ends were cut back, 2 bases at V and 2 bases at J, with 8 bases in the middle. The CDR3, as DNA: TGTGCCAGCAGTGACGGGGGGGCCACAGATACGCAGTATTTT. It encodes CASSDGGATDTQYF.

The DNA of the CDR3 is TGTGCCAGCAGCCCGATCGAGCTCTCTGGAAACACCATATATTTT. This sequence encodes CASSPIELSGNTIYF. This sequence joins TRBV6-6 and TRBJ1-3; no clear D gene. The V gene lost 6 bases and the J gene lost 0 bases, with 12 bases spanning the gap. Germline V gene sequence: CDR1 MNHNY, CDR2 SVGAGI (reference sequence). This CDR3 spans 15 amino acids.

The chain carries TRBV16 and TRBJ1-5; no definite D call. This CDR3 spans 17 amino acids. CDR1 and CDR2 (germline): KGHSY, FQNENV. Deletions cut 1 base from V and 4 bases from J, with 17 bases between. CDR3 sequence: CASSQWMGTEGNQPQHF. CDR3 coding DNA: TGTGCCAGCAGCCAATGGATGGGAACCGAGGGAAATCAGCCCCAGCATTTT.

This rearrangement joins TRBV27 to TRBJ2-5; D is perhaps TRBD1 (8 bases). This CDR3 comprises 12 residues. V was cut by 7 bases and J by 11 bases, with 17 bases left in between. Germline lookup yields CDR1 MNHEY and CDR2 SMNVEV (reference sequence). The CDR3 protein is CASTTGGGEQYF. Here the CDR3 DNA reads TGTGCCAGCACTACAGGGGGGGGAGAGCAGTACTTC.

J is TRBJ2-1 and V is TRBV6-4; 8 bases map to TRBD2. The CDR3 is made up of 13 amino acids. Germline trimming cut 5 bases from V and 6 bases from J; bases unmatched to any gene: 3. The V gene's germline CDR1 is MRHNA and CDR2 SNTAGT. CDR3 bases: TGTGCCAGCAGTTCCGGGGGGGTCAATGAGCAGTTCTTC. Amino acids: CASSSGGVNEQFF.

The J gene is TRBJ1-1, the V gene TRBV11-2; D is unresolved. The germline V gene encodes CDR1 SGHAT and CDR2 FQNNGV. V was cut by 6 bases and J by 1 base, with 9 bases left in between. This CDR3 has 13 amino acids. CDR3 coding DNA: TGTGCCAGCAGTCCAGCGGGGAACACTGAAGCTTTCTTT. This translates into CASSPAGNTEAFF.

The genes are TRBV27 and TRBJ1-4, with 9 nucleotides matching TRBD1. The CDR3 has 15 amino acids. V lost 5 bases and J lost 7; bases outside the gene matches: 8. Per the germline V gene, CDR1 is MNHEY and CDR2 is SMNVEV (reference sequence). This CDR3 is CASSTGTGFPEKLFF. The CDR3 nucleotides are TGTGCCAGCAGTACCGGGACAGGGTTTCCTGAAAAACTGTTTTTT.

The rearrangement joins TRBV2 to TRBJ1-4, with a weak D call TRBD1 (6 bases). Trimming shortened V by 6 bases and J by 8 bases, and 19 bases separated the two germline ends. The CDR3 loop spans 15 amino acids. Germline values: CDR1 SNHLY, CDR2 FYNNEI. CDR3 region: CASSQQGTKGEKLFF. The DNA for the CDR3 is TGTGCCAGCAGCCAACAGGGAACCAAAGGAGAAAAACTGTTTTTT. The full variable domain, rest sourced from reference TRBV2 and TRBJ1-4, is EPEVTQTPSHQVTQMGQEVILRCVPISNHLYFYWYRQILGQKVEFLVSFYNNEISEKSEIFDDQFSVERPDGSNFTLKIRSTKLEDSAMYFCASSQQGTKGEKLFFGSGTQLSVL.

This chain uses TRBV11-2 with TRBJ2-5; 11 bases are a match to TRBD2. Germline assignment: CDR1 SGHAT and CDR2 FQNNGV. This CDR3 is built from 17 residues. V lost 4 bases, J lost 2 bases, and 9 bases stayed unmatched. The CDR3 DNA is TGTGCCAGCAGCTCCTTGACTAGCGGGATCGCACAAGAGACCCAGTACTTC. Amino acids: CASSSLTSGIAQETQYF.

This clone has a single count. J is TRBJ2-7 and V is TRBV11-3, with D unresolved. This CDR3 has 15 amino acids. Germline V gene data show CDR1 as SGHNT and CDR2 as YENEEA. V was shortened by 0 bases and J by 3 bases, with 12 bases between the two germline ends. As DNA, the CDR3 is TGTGCCAGCAGCTTAGATTCCGCGGAGAGCTACGAGCAGTACTTC. Translation gives CASSLDSAESYEQYF.